What follows are 9 T cell receptor beta chains derived from one specimen sequenced in a study of T cell responses to AZD1222 COVID-19 vaccine. Measured with immunoSEQ multiplex PCR; TCRdb has only the in-frame clones, and not every one. The repertoire holds more than 75,000 clones, with 90% as singletons. Sequencing used peripheral blood, obtained 28 days after the second AZD1222 dose. The source of these receptors is an adult who received the AZD1222 COVID-19 vaccine.

The chain couples TRBV6-6 to TRBJ1-3, with TRBD1 as a possible D gene (5 bases). The V and J ends lost 9 bases and 4 bases respectively, with 19 bases between them. Per germline, CDR1 MNHNY and CDR2 SVGAGI (reference sequence). The CDR3 totals 15 residues. CDR3 coding DNA: TGTGCCAGTACGGAGCGGGGGATAGTAGGAAACACCATATATTTT. It codes for CASTERGIVGNTIYF.

The chain links TRBV18 to TRBJ1-6; D is unresolved. In germline, CDR1 is KGHSH, CDR2 LQKENI. Between the trimmed V and J ends, which lost 6 bases and 5 bases, there was a span of 8 bases. CDR3 length: 13 residues. The CDR3 nucleotides read TGTGCCAGCTCTTCCCAGGATAATTCACCCCTCCACTTT. Amino acids: CASSSQDNSPLHF. The entire variable domain, with the rest obtained from reference TRBV18 and TRBJ1-6, is as follows: NAGVMQNPRHLVRRRGQEARLRCSPMKGHSHVYWYRQLPEEGLKFMVYLQKENIIDESGMPKERFSAEFPKEGPSILRIQQVVRGDSAAYFCASSSQDNSPLHFGNGTRLTVT.

The chain joins TRBV25-1 to TRBJ2-7, with 7 nucleotides matching TRBD1. Germline V CDR1 and CDR2: MGHDK, SYGVNS. V lost 3 bases and J lost 6; bases outside the gene matches: 5. The CDR3 loop spans 13 amino acids. CDR3 residues: CASSESDRSEQYF. The CDR3 bases are TGTGCCAGCAGTGAGTCGGACAGGAGCGAGCAGTACTTC.

This chain uses TRBV18 with TRBJ1-3, with TRBD1 identical over 9 bases. The CDR3 runs to 15 residues. Germline CDR1 KGHSH, CDR2 LQKENI. The ends lost 3 bases at V and 3 bases at J; junction bases unmatched: 3. The CDR3 loop reads CASSPGQGGGNTIYF. Written as DNA, the CDR3 is TGTGCCAGCTCACCGGGACAGGGTGGTGGAAACACCATATATTTT. Full variable domain (outside the CDR3, taken from reference TRBV18 and TRBJ1-3): NAGVMQNPRHLVRRRGQEARLRCSPMKGHSHVYWYRQLPEEGLKFMVYLQKENIIDESGMPKERFSAEFPKEGPSILRIQQVVRGDSAAYFCASSPGQGGGNTIYFGEGSWLTVV.

V gene TRBV5-6 combines with J gene TRBJ2-7; 7 nucleotides agree with TRBD2. In germline, CDR1 is SGHDT, CDR2 YYEEEE. J was trimmed by 5 bases and V by 0 bases; bases with no gene match: 11. The CDR3 runs 16 residues. The CDR3 coding sequence is TGTGCCAGCAGCTTGGCGGGACTAAATGTGGCGAACGAGCAGTACTTC. Translation gives CASSLAGLNVANEQYF.

Turning to this clone: Lacking the conserved final phenylalanine or tryptophan, this CDR3 likely reflects a read error. The chain recombines TRBV28 with TRBJ1-2; TRBD1 might be the D (5 bases). This CDR3 is built from 16 residues. Germline V lookup: CDR1 MDHEN, CDR2 SYDVKM. With 2 bases removed from V and 4 bases from J, the gap between germline ends came to 17 bases. CDR3 DNA sequence: TGTGCCAGCAGTTTAGAGCAGGGTCCACGGGGCTATGGCTACACCCTC. Translating it yields CASSLEQGPRGYGYTL.

Remarks on this clone: Additional DNA sequences in this sample encode the identical CDR3. CDR3 in amino acids: CSAPLNTEAFF. As DNA, the CDR3 is TGCAGTGCTCCCCTCAACACTGAAGCTTTCTTT. The chain recombines TRBV20-1 with TRBJ1-1; no clear D gene. V lost 5 bases to trimming and J lost 2 bases, with 6 bases between them. CDR1 is DFQATT, CDR2 SNEGSKA, per germline (reference sequence). CDR3 size: 11 residues.

The sample holds one count of this clone. This sequence joins TRBV23-1 and TRBJ1-1; 7 bases are shared with TRBD1. TRBV23-1 is classed as an ORF, of uncertain function. The CDR3 contains 16 residues. V dropped 5 bases and J dropped 3; count of bases not matched to a gene: 12. CDR3 bases: TGCGCCAGCAGTGATACGACAGGGCGGGAGGACACTGAAGCTTTCTTT. Its protein is CASSDTTGREDTEAFF.

The rearrangement uses TRBV5-6 and TRBJ1-4, with D uncertain. The germline gives CDR1 SGHDT, CDR2 YYEEEE. The CDR3 sequence is 13 residues long. V was cut by 0 bases and J by 4 bases, with 4 bases left in between. CDR3 DNA sequence: TGTGCCAGCAGCTTGGTTTTTAATGAAAAACTGTTTTTT. Translated: CASSLVFNEKLFF.